These T cell receptor beta chains were read from a single sample in a study of shared clonotypes between healthy human individuals. Assay used: immunoSEQ multiplex PCR; TCRdb lists only in-frame clones, some missing. The sample holds around 2,000,000 clones, just under 95% seen once. Sequencing was carried out using naive CD8+ T cells sorted from blood. The receptors stem from a man between 18 and 29 years old in good health. Both conserved end residues are part of each CDR3. The D gene is left open where the match is weak. Clone size is stated in some rows and not others, as once, few, many or a class when expanded.

d_call | j_call | clone_size | v_call | cdr3_aa | cdr3_nt
TRBD2 | TRBJ2-1 | . | TRBV4-2 | CASSQALQIAGVTYPDSYNEQFF | TGTGCCAGCAGCCAAGCGCTGCAGATTGCGGGGGTGACCTATCCGGATTCCTACAATGAGCAGTTCTTC
TRBD1 | TRBJ2-7 | . | TRBV6-5 | CASSYSTGQATYEQYF | TGTGCCAGCAGTTACTCGACGGGACAGGCCACCTACGAGCAGTACTTC
TRBD2 | TRBJ2-2 | . | TRBV13 | CASSSTGTSYTGELFF | TGTGCCAGCAGCTCTACGGGGACTAGCTACACCGGGGAGCTGTTTTTT
. | TRBJ2-7 | . | TRBV29-1 | CSVEVTDSYEQYF | TGCAGCGTTGAAGTGACAGACTCCTACGAGCAGTACTTC
TRBD2 | TRBJ2-1 | . | TRBV7-9 | CASSLLAGDNEQFF | TGTGCCAGCAGCTTACTAGCGGGAGACAATGAGCAGTTCTTC
TRBD1 | TRBJ1-2 | . | TRBV10-3 | CAITGTGGTLDGYTF | TGTGCCATCACGGGGACAGGGGGCACTTTGGATGGCTACACCTTC
. | TRBJ1-2 | . | TRBV28 | CASTSPGETGYGYTF | TGTGCCAGCACCTCCCCGGGGGAAACGGGGTATGGCTACACCTTC
. | TRBJ2-2 | . | TRBV10-2 | CASRTLSGELFF | TGCGCCAGCAGGACACTTTCCGGGGAGCTGTTTTTT
. | TRBJ1-3 | . | TRBV11-2 | CASSLDWAPGQGLDTIYF | TGTGCCAGCAGCTTAGATTGGGCTCCCGGCCAGGGGTTAGACACCATATATTTT
TRBD1 | TRBJ2-5 | . | TRBV30 | CAWGDRERLETQYF | TGTGCCTGGGGGGACAGGGAAAGGTTAGAGACCCAGTACTTC
. | TRBJ2-7 | . | TRBV11-2 | CASSLGGVSMYEQYF | TGTGCCAGCAGCTTAGGCGGCGTGAGCATGTACGAGCAGTACTTC
. | TRBJ1-5 | . | TRBV28 | CASQAGVRPNQPQHF | TGTGCCAGCCAGGCAGGGGTCCGCCCCAATCAGCCCCAGCATTTT
TRBD2 | TRBJ2-1 | . | TRBV6-6 | CASNSIAGEQFF | TGTGCCAGCAATTCGATAGCGGGGGAGCAGTTCTTC
. | TRBJ1-5 | . | TRBV19 | CASSIYGFGNQPQHF | TGTGCCAGTAGTATTTATGGATTTGGCAATCAGCCCCAGCATTTT
. | TRBJ2-7 | once | TRBV7-6 | CASAEEPGDEQYF | TGTGCCAGCGCCGAAGAGCCGGGAGACGAGCAGTACTTC
TRBD1 | TRBJ1-1 | . | TRBV15 | CATSTGDRTEAFF | TGTGCCACCAGCACAGGGGACAGGACGGAAGCTTTCTTT
. | TRBJ2-7 | . | TRBV28 | CASATGVWGHEQYF | TGTGCCAGCGCTACGGGGGTGTGGGGTCACGAGCAGTACTTC
TRBD1 | TRBJ1-1 | . | TRBV9 | CASSAETGYTEAFF | TGTGCCAGCAGCGCTGAGACAGGGTATACTGAAGCTTTCTTT
TRBD2 | TRBJ2-7 | . | TRBV7-9 | CASSLVGLENYEQYF | TGTGCCAGCAGCTTAGTGGGACTAGAGAACTACGAGCAGTACTTC
TRBD1 | TRBJ2-7 | . | TRBV11-2 | CATGTGNEYEQYF | TGTGCCACCGGGACAGGGAATGAATACGAGCAGTACTTC
TRBD2 | TRBJ2-7 | . | TRBV6-1 | CASSLGTSGTYEQYF | TGTGCCAGCAGTTTGGGGACTAGCGGAACCTACGAGCAGTACTTC
. | TRBJ2-1 | . | TRBV2 | CASLLASHNEQFF | TGTGCCAGCCTTCTAGCGAGCCACAATGAGCAGTTCTTC
. | TRBJ2-1 | . | TRBV11-2 | CASSPAGSSYNEQFF | TGTGCCAGCAGCCCGGCTGGGAGCTCCTACAATGAGCAGTTCTTC
. | TRBJ2-3 | once | TRBV5-1 | CASSLLGFDTQYF | TGCGCCAGCAGCTTGTTAGGGTTCGATACGCAGTATTTT
. | TRBJ2-2 | once | TRBV2 | CASSATGNTGELFF | TGTGCCAGCAGTGCGACAGGCAACACCGGGGAGCTGTTTTTT
TRBD2 | TRBJ2-3 | . | TRBV6-1 | CASSELAGTDTQYF | TGTGCCAGCAGTGAGCTAGCGGGCACAGATACGCAGTATTTT
. | TRBJ2-3 | . | TRBV9 | CAGSQGWDTDTQYF | TGTGCCGGGTCCCAGGGGTGGGACACAGATACGCAGTATTTT
TRBD1 | TRBJ1-1 | . | TRBV27 | CASSLGQGVVEAFF | TGTGCCAGCAGTTTAGGGCAGGGGGTTGTTGAAGCTTTCTTT
. | TRBJ1-1 | . | TRBV5-5 | CASSLWFVNTEAFF | TGTGCCAGCAGCTTGTGGTTTGTGAACACTGAAGCTTTCTTT
. | TRBJ1-1 | . | TRBV6-1 | CASSEEAGVNTEAFF | TGTGCCAGCAGTGAAGAAGCAGGGGTGAACACTGAAGCTTTCTTT
. | TRBJ1-6 | . | TRBV6-5 | CASSWGLNSPLHF | TGTGCCAGCAGTTGGGGGCTGAATTCACCCCTCCACTTT